This T cell receptor beta chain was sequenced for a study of T cell clonotyping in hematopoietic cell transplantation. Study results and limitations: Few recipient clonotypes overlapped donors; over 95% were de novo at given depth.

Produced via immunoSEQ multiplex PCR; TCRdb's table is partial and in-frame only. This table has 60,000 to 75,000 clones, around 94% appearing once. V was pared by 6 bases and J by 2 bases, with 10 bases of the junction left unmatched. Germline V gene lookup returns CDR1 MNHEY and CDR2 SMNVEV (reference sequence). The CDR3 runs 15 residues. This clone was seen once. What it binds is unknown. The specimen was peripheral blood mononuclear cells. This sequence originates from a man aged 45-65 years in good health. Some clones in this sample may be carry-over from other donors' samples. This chain uses TRBV27 with TRBJ2-7; 7 bases map to TRBD1. CDR3: CASSYHGTEAYEQYF. The CDR3 DNA reads as TGTGCCAGCAGCTATCATGGGACAGAGGCCTACGAGCAGTACTTC.